This T cell receptor (beta chain) appears in the sequencing data of a study of blood T cell repertoires in COVID-19. About the research overall: The study drew acute and convalescent COVID-19 samples from the United States, Italy and Spain. T cells, B-cell-depleted T cells, or PBMCs supplied cDNA or gDNA.

Germline V gives CDR1 LNHDA, CDR2 SQIVND (reference sequence). The junction had 3 bases not matched to a gene; V was cut back by 4 bases and J by 1 base. This CDR3 has 15 amino acids. Measured with immunoSEQ multiplex PCR; TCRdb has only the in-frame clones, and not every one. The top ten clones hold around 10% of a sample with just under 60,000 clones, 65% to 85% of them seen once. Sequencing input: peripheral blood. This clonotype was obtained from a man older than 75 with COVID-19, enrolled during active disease. This chain joins TRBV19 and TRBJ1-5, with 8 bases identical to TRBD1. The CDR3 loop reads CASSTGGASNQPQHF. The CDR3 DNA reads TGTGCCAGTAGTACAGGGGGCGCAAGCAATCAGCCCCAGCATTTT.